This is a list of T cell receptor beta chains from one sample in a study of human T cells and chemical hapten exposure. MiXCR was run by TCRdb on the RACE reads, yielding one entry per CDR3 protein. The table has around 180,000 distinct CDR3 sequences, about 31% seen once. The sequencing used whole blood, collected in connection with sensitization to the hapten diphenylcyclopropenone (DPC). The receptors here all came from a woman in her 30s with alopecia areata. Some clones in this sample may be carry-over from other donors' samples. CDR3s include the opening cysteine and the closing phenylalanine or tryptophan. The D gene is left open where the match is weak. The listing skips clone size in some rows; elsewhere it reads once, few, many or a size class.

d_gene	v_gene	j_gene	abundance	CDR3nt	CDR3aa
.	TRBV20-1	TRBJ1-2	few	TGCAGTGCTAGAGAACGATACAGACCCAACTATGGCTACACCTTC	CSARERYRPNYGYTF
.	TRBV5-1	TRBJ2-2	few	TGCGCCAGCAGCTTGGATGGGGCCACCACCGGGGAGCTGTTTTTT	CASSLDGATTGELFF
TRBD2	TRBV7-2	TRBJ2-1	.	TGTGCCAGCAGCTTAGCCGTCGGACTAGCGGGAGGCAATGAGCAGTTCTTC	CASSLAVGLAGGNEQFF
.	TRBV28	TRBJ2-6	.	TGTGCCAGCAGTTACTTGACTGTCGGGACAATCTCTGGGGCCAACGTCCTGACTTTC	CASSYLTVGTISGANVLTF
.	TRBV4-2	TRBJ2-1	.	TGTGCCAGCAGCCAAGACCTCAGGGACAATGAGCAGTTCTTC	CASSQDLRDNEQFF
.	TRBV27	TRBJ2-7	few	TGTGCCAGCAGTTTTACGGGTACCCACTACGAGCAGTACTTC	CASSFTGTHYEQYF
.	TRBV28	TRBJ1-3	.	TGTGCCAGCAGTCTATCGGGGGGGAGGAGAGGAAACACCATATATTTT	CASSLSGGRRGNTIYF
.	TRBV5-6	TRBJ2-2	.	TGTGCCAGCAGCTTGGCTCGGTACACCGGGGAGCTGTTTTTT	CASSLARYTGELFF
.	TRBV4-1	TRBJ2-7	few	TGCGCCAGCAGCGCCCAGGAGGGAAATAGGGCTAGTCCCGCCTACGAGCAGTACTTC	CASSAQEGNRASPAYEQYF
TRBD2	TRBV4-1	TRBJ2-5	.	TGCGCCAGCAGCCAAGATAGGAGCAGCGGGGGGATGGCGACCCAGTACTTC	CASSQDRSSGGMATQYF
TRBD1	TRBV29-1	TRBJ2-3	few	TGCAGCTTGGGGACAGGGACCACAGATACGCAGTATTTT	CSLGTGTTDTQYF
.	TRBV12-3/TRBV12-4	TRBJ2-2	.	TGTGCCAGCAGTCCACAGGGCACCGGGGAGCTGTTTTTT	CASSPQGTGELFF
TRBD2	TRBV5-1	TRBJ2-1	.	TGCGCCAGCACCCTTAGCGGGAGGAACAATGAGCAGTTCTTC	CASTLSGRNNEQFF
.	TRBV27	TRBJ1-3	.	TGTGCCAGCAGCCCACTTAGGGACTCTGGAAACACCATATATTTT	CASSPLRDSGNTIYF
.	TRBV7-2	TRBJ1-2	.	TGTGCCAGCAGCTTAACCAGCAACTATGGCTACACCTTC	CASSLTSNYGYTF
TRBD2	TRBV9	TRBJ2-1	few	TGTGCCAGCAGCAGACAACTAGCGTCGATAGACAATGAGCAGTTCTTC	CASSRQLASIDNEQFF
.	TRBV5-1	TRBJ2-3	few	TGCGCCAGCAGCTTGGAGACGGATACGCAGTATTTT	CASSLETDTQYF
.	TRBV5-6	TRBJ1-1	few	TGTGCCAGCAGCTTCATATTAAACGGGAACACTGAAGCTTTCTTT	CASSFILNGNTEAFF
TRBD1	TRBV28	TRBJ2-2	.	TGTGCCAGCAGTACGGACAGGGAAGAGTGGACCGGGGAGCTGTTTTTT	CASSTDREEWTGELFF
.	TRBV19	TRBJ1-4	.	TGTGCCAGTAGTAGGGACACCCAGGAAAAACTGTTTTTT	CASSRDTQEKLFF
.	TRBV7-9	TRBJ1-2	.	TGTGCCAGCAGCTTGAGGGCCTATGGCTACACCTTC	CASSLRAYGYTF
TRBD1	TRBV12-3/TRBV12-4	TRBJ1-5	.	TGTGCCAGCACCCAGGGGGCAGGGGGGCAGCCCCAGCATTTT	CASTQGAGGQPQHF
.	TRBV29-1	TRBJ2-3	.	TGCAGCGTTGAAGGCCAGGGACTGGACAGTTCTAGCACAGATACGCAGTATTTT	CSVEGQGLDSSSTDTQYF
.	TRBV28	TRBJ1-2	few	TGTGCCAGCAGTCTACGGGAGGCGGATGGCTACACCTTC	CASSLREADGYTF
.	TRBV29-1	TRBJ1-2	few	TGCAGCGTTGGTACAGGCGTTAACTATGGCTACACCTTC	CSVGTGVNYGYTF
TRBD1	TRBV2	TRBJ2-5	.	TGTGCCAGCAGACGGGACAGTATAGAGACCCAGTACTTC	CASRRDSIETQYF
TRBD1	TRBV7-6	TRBJ2-2	.	TGTGCCAGCAGCTTAGCGGGACAGGGCAGGGAGCTGTTTTTT	CASSLAGQGRELFF
.	TRBV6-5	TRBJ1-2	.	TGTGCCAGCAGTTACTCCGAGTTGACGACAGATCCCTATGGCTACACCTTC	CASSYSELTTDPYGYTF
TRBD1	TRBV12-3/TRBV12-4	TRBJ2-7	few	TGTGCCAGCAGAAAGACCGGGACAGGGTTCTACGAGCAGTACTTC	CASRKTGTGFYEQYF
.	TRBV4-3	TRBJ2-5	few	TGCGCCAGCAGCCGGCAGGTATCGGAGACCCAGTACTTC	CASSRQVSETQYF
TRBD1	TRBV28	TRBJ1-5	few	TGTGCCAGCAGTTTAGGGACAGGGGGCGTACATAGCAATCAGCCCCAGCATTTT	CASSLGTGGVHSNQPQHF
.	TRBV7-8	TRBJ1-1	few	TGTGCCAGCAGCTTAGGAGGAAGGGGGAACACTGAAGCTTTCTTT	CASSLGGRGNTEAFF
.	TRBV7-8	TRBJ2-1	.	TGTGCCAGCAGCTTAGGGAGGGAGAATGAGCAGTTCTTC	CASSLGRENEQFF